A single T cell receptor (beta chain) is shown here with its context. The germline gives CDR1 SGHTA, CDR2 FQGNSA. The CDR3 totals 15 residues. The V gene end was trimmed by 5 bases and the J gene end by 4 bases; junction bases not matched to a gene: 8. Under the authors' procedure: How many nucleated cells were present was estimated from reference gene primer amplification. Generated by immunoSEQ multiplex PCR, the TCRdb table keeps only in-frame clones and is missing some. That table supplies the V and J calls and clone size; D and trimming were determined from the DNA. Here the sample spans some 180,000 clones, about 76% being singletons. The Seattle site enrolled patients during active infection and followed them longitudinally. The data derive from a study of blood T cell repertoires in COVID-19. Overall study: Sample material is recorded as cDNA or gDNA derived from T cells, B-cell-depleted T cells, or PBMCs.

The chain joins TRBV7-2 to TRBJ2-3; 8 bases align to TRBD2. The sequencing input was peripheral blood. This TCR was recovered from a middle-aged woman with COVID-19, enrolled during active disease. DNA of the CDR3: TGTGCCAGCAGCCTTCAAGCGGGAGAAGCAGATACGCAGTATTTT. It is translated as CASSLQAGEADTQYF. The full variable domain, its missing parts supplied by reference TRBV7-2 and TRBJ2-3, is GAGVSQSPSNKVTEKGKDVELRCDPISGHTALYWYRQSLGQGLEFLIYFQGNSAPDKSGLPSDRFSAERTGGSVSTLTIQRTQQEDSAVYLCASSLQAGEADTQYFGPGTRLTVL.